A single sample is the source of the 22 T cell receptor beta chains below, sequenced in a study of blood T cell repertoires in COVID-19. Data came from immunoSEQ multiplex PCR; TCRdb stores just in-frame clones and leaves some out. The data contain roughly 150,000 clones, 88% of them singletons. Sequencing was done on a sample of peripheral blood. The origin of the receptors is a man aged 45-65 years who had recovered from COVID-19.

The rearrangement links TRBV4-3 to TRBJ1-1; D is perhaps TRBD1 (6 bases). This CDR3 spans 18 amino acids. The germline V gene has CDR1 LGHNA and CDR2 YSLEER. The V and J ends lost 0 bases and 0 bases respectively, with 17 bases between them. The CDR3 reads CASSQDNGQGLLNTEAFF. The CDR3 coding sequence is TGCGCCAGCAGCCAAGATAATGGGCAGGGGCTACTGAACACTGAAGCTTTCTTT.

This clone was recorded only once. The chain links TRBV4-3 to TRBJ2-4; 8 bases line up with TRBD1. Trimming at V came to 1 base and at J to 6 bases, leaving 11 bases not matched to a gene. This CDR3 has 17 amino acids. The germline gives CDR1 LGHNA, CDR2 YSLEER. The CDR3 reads CASSQARGLQGANIQYF. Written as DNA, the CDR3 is TGCGCCAGCAGCCAAGCGAGAGGGTTGCAGGGGGCAAACATTCAGTACTTC.

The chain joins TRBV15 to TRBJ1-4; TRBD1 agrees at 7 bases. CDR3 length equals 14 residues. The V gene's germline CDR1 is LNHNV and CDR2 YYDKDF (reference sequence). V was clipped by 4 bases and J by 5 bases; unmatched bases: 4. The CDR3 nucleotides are TGTGCCACCAGCACCGACAGGGAAAATGAAAAACTGTTTTTT. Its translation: CATSTDRENEKLFF. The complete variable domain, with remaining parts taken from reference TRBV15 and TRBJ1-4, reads DAMVIQNPRYQVTQFGKPVTLSCSQTLNHNVMYWYQQKSSQAPKLLFHYYDKDFNNEADTPDNFQSRRPNTSFCFLDIRSPGLGDTAMYLCATSTDRENEKLFFGSGTQLSVL.

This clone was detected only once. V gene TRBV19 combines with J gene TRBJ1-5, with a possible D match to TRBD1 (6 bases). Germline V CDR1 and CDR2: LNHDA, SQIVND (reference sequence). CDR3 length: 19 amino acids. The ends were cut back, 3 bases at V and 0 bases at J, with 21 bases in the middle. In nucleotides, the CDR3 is TGTGCCAGTAGTATTATTGGGGCGAGGGGGATTAATAGCAATCAGCCCCAGCATTTT. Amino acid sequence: CASSIIGARGINSNQPQHF. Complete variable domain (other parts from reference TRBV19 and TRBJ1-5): DGGITQSPKYLFRKEGQNVTLSCEQNLNHDAMYWYRQDPGQGLRLIYYSQIVNDFQKGDIAEGYSVSREKKESFPLTVTSAQKNPTAFYLCASSIIGARGINSNQPQHFGDGTRLSIL.

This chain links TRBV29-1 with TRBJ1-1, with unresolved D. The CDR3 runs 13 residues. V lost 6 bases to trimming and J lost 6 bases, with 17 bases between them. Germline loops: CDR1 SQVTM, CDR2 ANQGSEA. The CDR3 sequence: CSVLRRDQPEAFF. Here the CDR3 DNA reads TGCAGCGTGCTCCGTCGGGATCAACCTGAAGCTTTCTTT.

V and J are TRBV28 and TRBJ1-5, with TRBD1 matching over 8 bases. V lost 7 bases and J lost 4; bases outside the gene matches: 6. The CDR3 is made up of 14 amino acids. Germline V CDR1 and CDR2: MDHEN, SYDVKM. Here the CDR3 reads CASNRDRQNQPQHF. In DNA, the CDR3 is TGTGCCAGCAATCGGGACAGGCAAAATCAGCCCCAGCATTTT. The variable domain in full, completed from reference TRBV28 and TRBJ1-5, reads DVKVTQSSRYLVKRTGEKVFLECVQDMDHENMFWYRQDPGLGLRLIYFSYDVKMKEKGDIPEGYSVSREKKERFSLILESASTNQTSMYLCASNRDRQNQPQHFGDGTRLSIL.

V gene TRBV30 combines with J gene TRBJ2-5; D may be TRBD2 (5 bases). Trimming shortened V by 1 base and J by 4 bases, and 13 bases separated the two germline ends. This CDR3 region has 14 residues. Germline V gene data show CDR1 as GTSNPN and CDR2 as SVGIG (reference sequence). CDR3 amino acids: CAWSAGGLRETQYF. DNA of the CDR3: TGTGCCTGGAGTGCCGGCGGGCTCCGAGAGACCCAGTACTTC. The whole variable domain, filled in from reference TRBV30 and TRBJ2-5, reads SQTIHQWPATLVQPVGSPLSLECTVEGTSNPNLYWYRQAAGRGLQLLFYSVGIGQISSEVPQNLSASRPQDRQFILSSKKLLLSDSGFYLCAWSAGGLRETQYFGPGTRLLVL.

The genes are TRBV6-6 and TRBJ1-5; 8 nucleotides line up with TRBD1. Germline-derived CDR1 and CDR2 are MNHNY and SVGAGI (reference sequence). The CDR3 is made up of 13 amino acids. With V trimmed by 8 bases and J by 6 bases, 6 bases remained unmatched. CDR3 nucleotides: TGTGCCAGCGGACAGGGAGGGAGTCAGCCCCAGCATTTT. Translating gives CASGQGGSQPQHF.

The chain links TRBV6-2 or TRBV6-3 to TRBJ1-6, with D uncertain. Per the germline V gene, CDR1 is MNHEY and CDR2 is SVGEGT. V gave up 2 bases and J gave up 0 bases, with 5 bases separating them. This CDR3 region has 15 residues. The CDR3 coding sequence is TGTGCCAGCAGTTACGGTAGCTCCTATAATTCACCCCTCCACTTT. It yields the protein CASSYGSSYNSPLHF.

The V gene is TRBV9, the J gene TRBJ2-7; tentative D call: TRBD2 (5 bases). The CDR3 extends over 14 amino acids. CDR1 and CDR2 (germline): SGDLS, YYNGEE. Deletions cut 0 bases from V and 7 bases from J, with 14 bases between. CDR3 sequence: CASSVGGSGWEQYF. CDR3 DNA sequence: TGTGCCAGCAGCGTAGGAGGGAGTGGATGGGAGCAGTACTTC.

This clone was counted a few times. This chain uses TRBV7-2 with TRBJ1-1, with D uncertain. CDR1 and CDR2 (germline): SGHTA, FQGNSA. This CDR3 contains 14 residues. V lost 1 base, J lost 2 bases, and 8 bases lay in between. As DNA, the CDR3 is TGTGCCAGCAGCTTAGTTCAGTTTAACACTGAAGCTTTCTTT. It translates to CASSLVQFNTEAFF.

The CDR3 protein is CASSRTSGETDTQYF. The CDR3 DNA reads as TGTGCCAGCAGCCGGACTAGCGGGGAGACAGATACGCAGTATTTT. J is TRBJ2-3 and V is TRBV27; 12 bases are a match to TRBD2. The V and J ends lost 6 bases and 3 bases, in that order; junction bases with no gene match: 4. The CDR3 consists of 15 residues. The germline V gene encodes CDR1 MNHEY and CDR2 SMNVEV (reference sequence).

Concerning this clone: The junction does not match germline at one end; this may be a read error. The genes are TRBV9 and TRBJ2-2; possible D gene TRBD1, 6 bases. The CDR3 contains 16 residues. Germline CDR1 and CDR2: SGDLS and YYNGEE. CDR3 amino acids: CASSPRLGAKTGELFF. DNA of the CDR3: TGTGCCAGCAGCCCGCGCTTGGGGGCGAAGACCGGGGAGCTGTTTTTT.

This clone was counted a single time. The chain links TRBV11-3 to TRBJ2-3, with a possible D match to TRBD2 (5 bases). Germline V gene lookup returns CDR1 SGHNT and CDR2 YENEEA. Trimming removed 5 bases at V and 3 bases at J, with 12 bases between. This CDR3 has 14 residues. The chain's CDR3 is CASSPGGGTDTQYF. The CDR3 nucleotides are TGTGCCAGCAGCCCGGGTGGAGGTACAGATACGCAGTATTTT.

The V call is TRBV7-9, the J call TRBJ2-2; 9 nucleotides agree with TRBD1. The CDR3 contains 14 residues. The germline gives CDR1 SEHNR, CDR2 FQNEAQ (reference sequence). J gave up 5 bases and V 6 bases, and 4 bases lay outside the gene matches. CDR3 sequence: CASRGQGETGELFF. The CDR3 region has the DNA TGTGCCAGCAGGGGACAGGGTGAGACCGGGGAGCTGTTTTTT.

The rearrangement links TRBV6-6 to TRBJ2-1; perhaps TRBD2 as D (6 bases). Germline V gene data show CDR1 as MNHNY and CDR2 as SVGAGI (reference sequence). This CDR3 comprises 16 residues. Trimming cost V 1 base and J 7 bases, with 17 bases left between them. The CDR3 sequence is CASSYLEARRENEQFF. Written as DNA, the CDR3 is TGTGCCAGCAGTTACTTGGAGGCTAGGAGGGAGAATGAGCAGTTCTTC.

DNA for the CDR3: TGTGCCAGTAAAGCACAGGTCGGACGCAATGAGCAGTTCTTC. Residues: CASKAQVGRNEQFF. V and J are TRBV19 and TRBJ2-1; D perhaps matches TRBD1 (5 bases). Germline V gene data show CDR1 as LNHDA and CDR2 as SQIVND (reference sequence). The V and J ends lost 7 bases and 6 bases respectively, with 16 bases between them. The CDR3 has 14 residues.

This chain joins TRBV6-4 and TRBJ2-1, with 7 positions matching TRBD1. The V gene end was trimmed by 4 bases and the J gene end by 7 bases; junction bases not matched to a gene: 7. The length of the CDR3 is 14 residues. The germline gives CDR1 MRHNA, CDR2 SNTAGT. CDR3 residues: CASSARTGWNEQFF. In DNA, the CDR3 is TGTGCCAGCAGTGCCCGGACAGGATGGAATGAGCAGTTCTTC.

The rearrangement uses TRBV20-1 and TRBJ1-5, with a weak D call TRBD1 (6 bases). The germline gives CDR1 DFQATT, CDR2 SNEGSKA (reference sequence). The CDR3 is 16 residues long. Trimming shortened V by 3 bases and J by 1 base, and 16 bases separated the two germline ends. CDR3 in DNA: TGCAGTGCTAGTCCGACAGGAGACAGGAGCAATCAGCCCCAGCATTTT. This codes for CSASPTGDRSNQPQHF.

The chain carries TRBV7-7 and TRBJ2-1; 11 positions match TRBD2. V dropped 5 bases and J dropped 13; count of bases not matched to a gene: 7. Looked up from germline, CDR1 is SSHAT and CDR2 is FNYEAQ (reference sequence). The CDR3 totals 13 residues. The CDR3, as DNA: TGTGCCAGCAGCCAAACTAGCGGGAGCATTCAGTTCTTC. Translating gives CASSQTSGSIQFF.

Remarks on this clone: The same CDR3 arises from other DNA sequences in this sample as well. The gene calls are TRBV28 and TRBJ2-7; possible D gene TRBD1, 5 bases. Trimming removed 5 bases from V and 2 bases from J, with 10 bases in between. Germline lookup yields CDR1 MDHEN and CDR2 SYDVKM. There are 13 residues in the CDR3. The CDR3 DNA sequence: TGTGCCAGCAGTGGGGCGGTAACCTACGAGCAGTACTTC. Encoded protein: CASSGAVTYEQYF.

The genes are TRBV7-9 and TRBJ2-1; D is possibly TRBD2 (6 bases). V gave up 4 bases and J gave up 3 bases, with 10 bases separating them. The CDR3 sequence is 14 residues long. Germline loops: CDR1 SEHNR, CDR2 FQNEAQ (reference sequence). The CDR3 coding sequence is TGTGCCAGCAGCTGGACTAAAGTCTACAATGAGCAGTTCTTC. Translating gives CASSWTKVYNEQFF.